This T cell receptor beta chain emerged from a study of T-cell reconstitution after alpha-beta-depleted transplantation in children. Preparation of the TCRbeta library involved a method that used unique molecular identifiers. MiXCR, run by TCRdb on the PCR reads, gives a single entry per CDR3 protein. The table has 400,000 to 550,000 distinct CDR3 sequences, roughly a tenth seen once. This clonotype has at least ten counts. The target antigen is unknown. The CDR3 runs 14 residues. The germline V gene encodes CDR1 PRHDT and CDR2 FYEKMQ (reference sequence). Trimming removed 4 bases from V and 7 bases from J, with 17 bases in between. Whole-study findings and limits: Newly produced T cells mostly accounted for T-cell counts and diversity one year post-transplant. Surviving recipient T cells and thymic progenitors produced the high day-60 TCRbeta diversity seen in some patients. As was reported, about two months after transplant, alpha-beta T cells came from several hundred expanded graft clones.

The chain employs TRBV13 and TRBJ2-7, with a possible D match to TRBD1 (8 bases). This sequence originates from a child younger than 10 with inherited bone marrow failure, due to receive a stem cell transplant. The sequenced sample was PBMCs, obtained before TCRalphabeta/CD19-depleted stem cell transplant. The CDR3 coding sequence is TGTGCCAGCAGCTCGATAATACAGGGGGGGGAGCAGTACTTC. Translation gives CASSSIIQGGEQYF.